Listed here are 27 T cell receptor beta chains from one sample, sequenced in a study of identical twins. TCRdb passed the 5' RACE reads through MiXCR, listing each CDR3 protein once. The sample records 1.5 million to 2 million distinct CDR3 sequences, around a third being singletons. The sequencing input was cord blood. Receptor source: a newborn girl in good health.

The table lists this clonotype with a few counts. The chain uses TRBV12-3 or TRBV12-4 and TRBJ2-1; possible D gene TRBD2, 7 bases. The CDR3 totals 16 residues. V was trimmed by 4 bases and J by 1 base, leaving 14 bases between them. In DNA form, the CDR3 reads TGTGCCAGCAGTTGGGGAGGGGGTGGTTCCTACAATGAGCAGTTCTTC. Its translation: CASSWGGGGSYNEQFF.

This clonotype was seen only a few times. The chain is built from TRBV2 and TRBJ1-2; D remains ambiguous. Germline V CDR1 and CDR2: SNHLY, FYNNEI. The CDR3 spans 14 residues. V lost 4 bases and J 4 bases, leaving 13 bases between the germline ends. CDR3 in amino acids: CASSAQSEVYGYTF. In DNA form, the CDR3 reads TGTGCCAGCAGTGCCCAGAGTGAGGTCTATGGCTACACCTTC.

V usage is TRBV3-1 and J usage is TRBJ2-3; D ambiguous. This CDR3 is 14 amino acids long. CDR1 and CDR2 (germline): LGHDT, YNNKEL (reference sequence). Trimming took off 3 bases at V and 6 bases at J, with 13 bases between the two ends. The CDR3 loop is CASSQAGRWDTQYF. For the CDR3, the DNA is TGTGCCAGCAGCCAGGCTGGGCGGTGGGATACGCAGTATTTT.

CDR3 bases: TGCGCCAGCAGCTTAAAAGGGCCTCCCCGGCTACACAATGAGCAGTTCTTC. As protein: CASSLKGPPRLHNEQFF. The rearrangement links TRBV5-1 to TRBJ2-1; no reliable D call. The CDR3 extends over 17 amino acids. Germline assignment: CDR1 SGHRS and CDR2 YFSETQ. Trimming pared 2 bases from V and 5 bases from J, leaving 20 bases between.

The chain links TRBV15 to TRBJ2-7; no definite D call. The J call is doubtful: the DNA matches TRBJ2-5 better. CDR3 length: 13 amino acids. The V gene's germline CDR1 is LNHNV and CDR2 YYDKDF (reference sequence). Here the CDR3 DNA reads TGTGCCTCCCGATTTTCTAGTTGGGAGACCCAGTACTTC. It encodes CASRFSSWETQYF.

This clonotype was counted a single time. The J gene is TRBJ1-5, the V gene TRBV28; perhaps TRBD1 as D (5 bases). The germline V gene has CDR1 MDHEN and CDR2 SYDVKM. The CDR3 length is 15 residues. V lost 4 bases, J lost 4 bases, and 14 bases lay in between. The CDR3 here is CASSSPGLRNQPQHF. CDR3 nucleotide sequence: TGTGCCAGCAGTTCCCCGGGACTGCGTAATCAGCCCCAGCATTTT.

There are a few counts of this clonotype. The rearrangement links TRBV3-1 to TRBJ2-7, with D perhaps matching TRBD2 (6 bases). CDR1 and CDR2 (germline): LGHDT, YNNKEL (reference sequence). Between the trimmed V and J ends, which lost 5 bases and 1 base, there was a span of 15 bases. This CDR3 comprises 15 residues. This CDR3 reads CASSEWTEGSYEQYF. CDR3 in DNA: TGTGCCAGCAGCGAATGGACGGAGGGATCCTACGAGCAGTACTTC.

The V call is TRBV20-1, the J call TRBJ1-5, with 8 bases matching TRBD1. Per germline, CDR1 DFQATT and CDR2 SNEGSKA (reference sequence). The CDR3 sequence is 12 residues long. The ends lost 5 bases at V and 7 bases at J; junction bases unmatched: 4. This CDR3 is CSADRGKQPQHF. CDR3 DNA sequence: TGCAGTGCTGACAGGGGAAAGCAGCCCCAGCATTTT.

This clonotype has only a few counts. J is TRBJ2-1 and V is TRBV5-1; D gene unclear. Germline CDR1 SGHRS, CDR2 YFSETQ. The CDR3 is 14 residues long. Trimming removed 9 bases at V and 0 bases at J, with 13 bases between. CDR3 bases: TGCGCCACCCGCGCGGTCCGCTCCTACAATGAGCAGTTCTTC. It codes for CATRAVRSYNEQFF.

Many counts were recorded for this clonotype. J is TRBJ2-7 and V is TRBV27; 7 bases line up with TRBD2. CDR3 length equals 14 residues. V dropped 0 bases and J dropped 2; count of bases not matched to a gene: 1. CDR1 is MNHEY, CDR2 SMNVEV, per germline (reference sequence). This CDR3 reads CASSLSAGAYEQYF. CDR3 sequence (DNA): TGTGCCAGCAGTTTATCGGCGGGAGCCTACGAGCAGTACTTC.

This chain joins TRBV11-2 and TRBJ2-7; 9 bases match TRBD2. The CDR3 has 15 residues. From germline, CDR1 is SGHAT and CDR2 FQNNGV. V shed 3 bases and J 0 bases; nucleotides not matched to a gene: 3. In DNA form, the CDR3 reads TGTGCCAGCAGCTTTCGGACTAGCGTCTCCTACGAGCAGTACTTC. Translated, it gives CASSFRTSVSYEQYF.

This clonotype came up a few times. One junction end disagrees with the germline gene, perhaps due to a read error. In nucleotides, the CDR3 is TGCAGCGTCGAAGAGGGCAGACAAGAGACCCAGTACTTC. It specifies CSVEEGRQETQYF. V is TRBV29-1 and J is TRBJ2-5, with D possibly TRBD2 on 5 matching bases. This CDR3 has 13 amino acids. Germline CDR1 SQVTM, CDR2 ANQGSEA.

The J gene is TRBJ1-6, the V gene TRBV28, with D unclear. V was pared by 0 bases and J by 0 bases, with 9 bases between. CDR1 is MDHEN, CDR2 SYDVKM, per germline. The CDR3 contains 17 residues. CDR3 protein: CASSLCRGGSYNSPLHF. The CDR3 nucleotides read TGTGCCAGCAGTTTATGCCGTGGCGGCTCCTATAATTCACCCCTCCACTTT.

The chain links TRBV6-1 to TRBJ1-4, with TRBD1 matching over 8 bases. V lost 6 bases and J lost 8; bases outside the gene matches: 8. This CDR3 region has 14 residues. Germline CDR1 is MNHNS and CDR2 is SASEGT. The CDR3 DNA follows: TGTGCCAGCAGGGACAGGGAGATAAGAGAAAAACTGTTTTTT. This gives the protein CASRDREIREKLFF.

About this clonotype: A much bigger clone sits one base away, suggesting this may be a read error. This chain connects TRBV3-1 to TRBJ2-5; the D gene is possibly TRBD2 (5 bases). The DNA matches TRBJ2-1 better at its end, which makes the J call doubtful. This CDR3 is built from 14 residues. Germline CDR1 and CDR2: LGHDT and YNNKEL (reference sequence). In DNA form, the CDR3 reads TGTGCCAGCAGCCAAGAAATAGCGCAAGAGACCCAGTTCTTC. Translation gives CASSQEIAQETQFF.

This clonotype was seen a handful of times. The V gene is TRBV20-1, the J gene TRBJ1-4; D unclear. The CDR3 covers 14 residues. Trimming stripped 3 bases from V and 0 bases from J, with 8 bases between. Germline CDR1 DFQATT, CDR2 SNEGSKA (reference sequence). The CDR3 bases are TGCAGTGCTAGCCCCGAGGCAACTAATGAAAAACTGTTTTTT. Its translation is CSASPEATNEKLFF.

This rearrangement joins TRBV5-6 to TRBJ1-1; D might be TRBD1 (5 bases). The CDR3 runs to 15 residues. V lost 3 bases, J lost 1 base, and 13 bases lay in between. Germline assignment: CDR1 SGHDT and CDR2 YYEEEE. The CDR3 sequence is CASSYIGDGNTEAFF. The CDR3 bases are TGTGCCAGCAGCTATATAGGGGACGGGAACACTGAAGCTTTCTTT.

The CDR3 sequence: CASSLGSVLAGGRTDTQYF. CDR3 DNA sequence: TGCGCCAGCAGCTTGGGAAGCGTACTAGCGGGAGGAAGGACAGATACGCAGTATTTT. The rearrangement joins TRBV5-1 to TRBJ2-3; 12 bases match TRBD2. Losses at the gene ends were 0 bases for V and 3 bases for J; bases not matched to a gene: 11. CDR3 size: 19 residues. CDR1 SGHRS and CDR2 YFSETQ come from the germline V gene.

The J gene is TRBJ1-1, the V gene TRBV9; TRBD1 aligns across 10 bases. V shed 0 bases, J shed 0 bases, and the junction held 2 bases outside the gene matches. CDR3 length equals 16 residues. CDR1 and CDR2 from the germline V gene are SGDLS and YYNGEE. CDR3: CASSVGGQGMNTEAFF. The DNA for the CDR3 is TGTGCCAGCAGCGTAGGGGGACAGGGGATGAACACTGAAGCTTTCTTT.

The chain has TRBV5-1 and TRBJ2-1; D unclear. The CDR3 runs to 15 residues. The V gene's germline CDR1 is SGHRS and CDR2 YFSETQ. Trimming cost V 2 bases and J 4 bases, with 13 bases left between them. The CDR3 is CASSFYGKKYNEQFF. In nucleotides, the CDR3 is TGCGCCAGCAGCTTTTACGGCAAGAAGTACAATGAGCAGTTCTTC.

The CDR3 sequence is CATSSNDRPRGDTQYF. The CDR3 region has the DNA TGTGCCACCAGCTCCAATGACAGGCCCCGCGGAGATACGCAGTATTTT. This chain links TRBV15 with TRBJ2-3; D is possibly TRBD1 (6 bases). CDR1 is LNHNV, CDR2 YYDKDF, per germline (reference sequence). This CDR3 contains 16 residues. The V end was cut by 5 bases, the J end by 5 bases, with 20 bases between.

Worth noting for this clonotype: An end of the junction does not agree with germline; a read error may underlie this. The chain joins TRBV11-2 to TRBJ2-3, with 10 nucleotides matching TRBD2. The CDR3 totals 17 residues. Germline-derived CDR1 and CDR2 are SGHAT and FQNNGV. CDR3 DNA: TGTACCAGCAGCTTAGATGCTAGCGGGGGCCCCACAGATACGCAGTATTTT. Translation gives CTSSLDASGGPTDTQYF.

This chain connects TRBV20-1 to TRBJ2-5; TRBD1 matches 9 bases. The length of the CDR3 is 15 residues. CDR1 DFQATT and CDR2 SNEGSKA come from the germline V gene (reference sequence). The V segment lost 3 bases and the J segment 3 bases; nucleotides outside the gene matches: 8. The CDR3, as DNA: TGCAGTGCTAGTAACAGGGGGCAGGCTAAAGAGACCCAGTACTTC. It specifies CSASNRGQAKETQYF.

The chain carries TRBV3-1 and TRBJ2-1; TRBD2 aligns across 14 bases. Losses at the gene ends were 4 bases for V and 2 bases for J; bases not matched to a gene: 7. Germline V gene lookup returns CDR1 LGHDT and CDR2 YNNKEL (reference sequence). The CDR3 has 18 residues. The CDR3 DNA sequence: TGTGCCAGCAGCCTCGGACTAGCGGGGGGCCCCCCCTACAATGAGCAGTTCTTC. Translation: CASSLGLAGGPPYNEQFF.

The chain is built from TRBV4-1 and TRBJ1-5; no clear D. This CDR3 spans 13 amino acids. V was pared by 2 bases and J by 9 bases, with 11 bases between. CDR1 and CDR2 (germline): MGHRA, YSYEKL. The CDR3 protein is CASSQIWGRPQHF. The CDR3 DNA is TGCGCCAGCAGCCAAATCTGGGGTAGGCCCCAGCATTTT.

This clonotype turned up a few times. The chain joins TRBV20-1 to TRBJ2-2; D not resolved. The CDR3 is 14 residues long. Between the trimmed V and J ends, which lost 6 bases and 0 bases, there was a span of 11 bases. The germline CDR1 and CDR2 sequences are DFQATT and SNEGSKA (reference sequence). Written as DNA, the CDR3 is TGCAGTGCCATACTGAATACGAACACCGGGGAGCTGTTTTTT. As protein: CSAILNTNTGELFF.

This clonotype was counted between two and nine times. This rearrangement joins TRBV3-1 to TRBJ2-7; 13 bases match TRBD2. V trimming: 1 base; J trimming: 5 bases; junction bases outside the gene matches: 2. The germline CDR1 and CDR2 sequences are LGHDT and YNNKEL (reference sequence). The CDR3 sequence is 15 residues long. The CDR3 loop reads CASSQGTSGGNEQYF. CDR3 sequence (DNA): TGTGCCAGCAGCCAAGGGACTAGCGGGGGCAACGAGCAGTACTTC.